This T cell receptor (beta chain) appears in the sequencing data of a study of monozygotic twins with inflammatory bowel disease. No DNA is given; TCRdb re-called the 5' RACE reads and lists each CDR3 protein once. In all, the sample yields 300,000 to 450,000 distinct CDR3 sequences. Looked up from germline, CDR1 is LGHDT and CDR2 is YNNKEL (reference sequence). The CDR3 loop spans 17 amino acids. The chain uses TRBV3-1 and TRBJ2-3; there is no DNA to check the TCRdb D call of TRBD1. The clonotype was recovered from a human donor with ulcerative colitis or Crohn's disease, or a healthy co-twin of an affected twin (not recorded which). The sample taken for sequencing was blood. This CDR3 reads CASTVIPGIPHPDTQYF.